The 17 T cell receptor beta chains listed next were all sequenced from one sample in a study of T cell responses to AZD1222 COVID-19 vaccine. Here immunoSEQ multiplex PCR was the method, and the copy in TCRdb shows in-frame clones only, minus some. In the table there are over 140,000 clones, 80% to 95% of which are singletons. This sample comprised peripheral blood, obtained 28 days after the second AZD1222 dose. The receptors shown here come from an adult who received the AZD1222 COVID-19 vaccine.

CDR3 sequence reads: CASSLVAGTNEKLFF. As DNA, the CDR3 is TGCGCCAGCAGCTTGGTAGCAGGGACTAATGAAAAACTGTTTTTT. V is TRBV5-1 and J is TRBJ1-4, with D possibly matching TRBD1 (5 bases). V lost 0 bases to trimming and J lost 2 bases, with 8 bases between them. From germline, CDR1 is SGHRS and CDR2 YFSETQ. The CDR3 consists of 15 residues.

The J gene is TRBJ1-2, the V gene TRBV7-2; D unresolved. Germline loops: CDR1 SGHTA, CDR2 FQGNSA. CDR3 length equals 14 residues. The V end was cut by 3 bases, the J end by 4 bases, with 12 bases between. CDR3: CASSFLLLPYGYTF. The CDR3 nucleotides read TGTGCCAGCAGCTTTTTGCTTTTACCCTATGGCTACACCTTC.

In DNA form, the CDR3 reads TGCGCCAGCAGTCGCGCATGGGGTAAGGAGAATGGCTACACCTTC. Protein sequence: CASSRAWGKENGYTF. This rearrangement joins TRBV5-1 to TRBJ1-2; D gene ambiguous. The CDR3 contains 15 residues. Deletions cut 5 bases from V and 6 bases from J, with 20 bases between. CDR1 and CDR2 (germline): SGHRS, YFSETQ.

This chain connects TRBV28 to TRBJ2-3; 9 nucleotides align to TRBD2. The CDR3 consists of 17 residues. Germline V CDR1 and CDR2: MDHEN, SYDVKM. J gave up 0 bases and V 4 bases, and 8 bases lay outside the gene matches. CDR3 DNA sequence: TGTGCCAGCAGTTCTGCGGGAGGGCCTTTTAGCACAGATACGCAGTATTTT. Its protein is CASSSAGGPFSTDTQYF.

V gene TRBV6-5 combines with J gene TRBJ1-3, with no clear D. Trimming took off 4 bases at V and 11 bases at J, with 15 bases between the two ends. Germline values: CDR1 MNHEY, CDR2 SVGAGI. The CDR3 runs 13 residues. The CDR3 DNA sequence: TGTGCCAGCAGTTCTTTTAGCCCACTCGCCATATATTTT. It yields the protein CASSSFSPLAIYF.

The chain recombines TRBV7-9 with TRBJ1-2; perhaps TRBD1 as D (6 bases). Germline CDR1 reads SEHNR; CDR2 reads FQNEAQ (reference sequence). Trimming removed 5 bases from V and 4 bases from J, with 17 bases in between. This CDR3 region has 15 residues. The CDR3 DNA reads as TGTGCCAGCAGCCCAAAAGGGGGACTGCTCTATGGCTACACCTTC. Amino acid sequence: CASSPKGGLLYGYTF. The whole variable domain, remainder taken from reference TRBV7-9 and TRBJ1-2, is DTGVSQNPRHKITKRGQNVTFRCDPISEHNRLYWYRQTLGQGPEFLTYFQNEAQLEKSRLLSDRFSAERPKGSFSTLEIQRTEQGDSAMYLCASSPKGGLLYGYTFGSGTRLTVV.

The chain has TRBV6-5 and TRBJ2-5; D assignment may be TRBD1 or TRBD2 (5 bases each). The germline gives CDR1 MNHEY, CDR2 SVGAGI. There are 14 residues in the CDR3. The germline V and J ends were trimmed by 6 bases and 2 bases, with 13 bases remaining between them. CDR3 in DNA: TGTGCCAGCAGCTACGGGACGGCTCAAGAGACCCAGTACTTC. Translated: CASSYGTAQETQYF.

The CDR3 nucleotides read TGTGCCAGCAGTTCCGGACTCAAATCCTACGAGCAGTACTTC. Protein: CASSSGLKSYEQYF. The J gene is TRBJ2-7, the V gene TRBV28; D is perhaps TRBD2 (5 bases). The CDR3 is 14 amino acids. Germline V CDR1 and CDR2: MDHEN, SYDVKM. Between the trimmed V and J ends, which lost 4 bases and 1 base, there was a span of 11 bases.

The V and J genes are TRBV5-5 and TRBJ2-3; D is unclear. Trimming cost V 0 bases and J 4 bases, with 15 bases left between them. Germline values: CDR1 SGHKS, CDR2 YYEKEE (reference sequence). The CDR3 length is 16 residues. CDR3 DNA: TGTGCCAGCAGCTTGGTACCTGGAGCCCGGGCAGATACGCAGTATTTT. Protein product: CASSLVPGARADTQYF.

The V gene is TRBV20-1, the J gene TRBJ1-4; D gene ambiguous. The CDR3 covers 18 residues. The germline V and J ends were trimmed by 3 bases and 3 bases, with 23 bases remaining between them. Per germline, CDR1 DFQATT and CDR2 SNEGSKA (reference sequence). The DNA of the CDR3 is TGCAGTGCTAGTGCTAGTAGATATGGGCAGCCACCTAATGAAAAACTGTTTTTT. It is translated as CSASASRYGQPPNEKLFF.

The chain couples TRBV5-1 to TRBJ1-2, with D hard to call. CDR1 and CDR2 from the germline V gene are SGHRS and YFSETQ. With 1 base removed from V and 13 bases from J, the gap between germline ends came to 17 bases. The CDR3 runs 13 residues. CDR3 DNA: TGCGCCAGCAGCTTGTTTGGGATAAGAGCACCCACCTTC. The encoded protein is CASSLFGIRAPTF.

The chain employs TRBV7-2 and TRBJ1-2, with TRBD1 matching 7 bases. J lost 8 bases, V lost 4 bases, and 10 bases had no gene match. The CDR3 covers 14 residues. Germline lookup yields CDR1 SGHTA and CDR2 FQGNSA. The CDR3 protein is CASSSYRGFNGYTF. Written as DNA, the CDR3 is TGTGCCAGCAGCTCCTACAGGGGATTTAACGGCTACACCTTC.

This chain uses TRBV19 with TRBJ2-3; 10 bases match TRBD1. Germline CDR1 is LNHDA and CDR2 is SQIVND (reference sequence). The CDR3 spans 16 residues. J lost 3 bases, V lost 6 bases, and 9 bases had no gene match. CDR3 residues: CASSQTGTGVTDTQYF. The DNA for the CDR3 is TGTGCCAGTAGCCAGACCGGGACAGGGGTGACAGATACGCAGTATTTT.

The chain couples TRBV7-2 to TRBJ1-1; D is uncertain. The length of the CDR3 is 16 residues. Trimming took 2 bases from V and 1 from J, leaving 14 bases between them. The germline CDR1 and CDR2 sequences are SGHTA and FQGNSA. In DNA form, the CDR3 reads TGTGCCAGCAGCTTACATGGACGGACGACGAACACTGAAGCTTTCTTT. Translation: CASSLHGRTTNTEAFF.

This clone came up a few times. One junction end disagrees with the germline gene, perhaps due to a read error. The chain recombines TRBV7-7 with TRBJ1-4; D is undetermined. CDR1 SSHAT and CDR2 FNYEAQ come from the germline V gene (reference sequence). The CDR3 is made up of 15 amino acids. CDR3 in amino acids: CASSPGGATNEKLFF. CDR3 nucleotide sequence: TGTGCTAGCAGCCCAGGCGGTGCAACTAATGAAAAACTGTTTTTT.

This chain connects TRBV30 to TRBJ2-7, with 7 bases aligning to TRBD1. Germline CDR1 is GTSNPN and CDR2 is SVGIG (reference sequence). The ends lost 2 bases at V and 4 bases at J; junction bases unmatched: 8. This CDR3 is built from 14 residues. CDR3 loop: CAWSNRQGTYEQYF. The CDR3 DNA reads as TGTGCCTGGAGTAATCGACAGGGAACTTACGAGCAGTACTTC.

The chain links TRBV4-1 to TRBJ1-4; a possible D gene is TRBD1 (5 bases). Germline CDR1 reads MGHRA; CDR2 reads YSYEKL. Trimming pared 2 bases from V and 5 bases from J, leaving 9 bases between. The CDR3 covers 14 residues. CDR3 amino acids: CASSQSQGNEKLFF. As DNA, the CDR3 is TGCGCCAGCAGCCAAAGCCAGGGAAATGAAAAACTGTTTTTT.